This TCR beta chain was sequenced during a study of PD-1 blockade in classical Hodgkin lymphoma. General observations from the study: Repertoire differences have undefined causes, possibly disease activity or prior therapy. Those achieving complete response showed baseline diversity like newly diagnosed patients. At C4D1, TCR diversity had climbed significantly for CD4+ cells, though not for CD8+ cells. At baseline, newly diagnosed patients reportedly showed less TCR diversity than healthy donors.

The time point is: cycle 4 day 1 (C4D1), after more than five weeks of nivolumab. Brentuximab vedotin exposure varied among the patients, all of whom had relapsed after autologous stem cell transplantation. Data came from immunoSEQ multiplex PCR; TCRdb stores just in-frame clones and leaves some out. The profile shows approximately 89,000 clones, 83% of them singletons. From germline, CDR1 is SGHAT and CDR2 FQNNGV. The CDR3 covers 14 residues. V was pared by 1 base and J by 2 bases, with 9 bases between. Of note for this clone: Its antigen is undetermined.

The sample in question was peripheral blood mononuclear cells (PBMCs), obtained before the fourth cycle of nivolumab. This receptor was taken from a human donor with classical Hodgkin lymphoma. The chain carries TRBV11-2 and TRBJ2-7; D uncertain. CDR3 in DNA: TGTGCCAGCAGCTTAGCGGGCAGAACCTACGAGCAGTACTTC. It yields the protein CASSLAGRTYEQYF.